The TCR beta chain under discussion was sequenced for a study of CD8 T cells in ankylosing spondylitis. Points from the study as a whole: Clones linked to the disease showed a CD8+ phenotype. They occurred at relatively low frequencies in peripheral blood. Reportedly, matched ankylosing spondylitis synovial fluid was significantly enriched for disease-linked clones. What appeared characteristic of ankylosing spondylitis blood was a TCR beta motif of eight highly homologous variants.

This clonotype was seen a few times. Its matching antigen is unknown. TCRdb reanalysed the 5' RACE reads using MiXCR and keeps one entry per CDR3 protein. The data show more than 250,000 distinct CDR3 sequences, under 8.5% seen once. This receptor was taken from a male donor with ankylosing spondylitis. The sample was blood, either unsorted or a sorted T cell fraction (not recorded which).

Written as DNA, the CDR3 is TGCGCCAGCAGCAATGTGGGGGACACTGAAGCTTTCTTT. Translation gives CASSNVGDTEAFF. The chain recombines TRBV5-1 with TRBJ1-1, with D maybe TRBD1 (5 bases). The length of the CDR3 is 13 residues. V shed 4 bases and J shed 3 bases, with 10 bases lying between them. Germline V gene data show CDR1 as SGHRS and CDR2 as YFSETQ.